The 21 T cell receptor beta chains below were found in one sample sequenced in a study of blood T cells in healthy people across ages. A sample-barcoded 5' primer and a J-beta primer mix were used in a second PCR of roughly 7 to 12 cycles. Via MiXCR, TCRdb re-called the 5' RACE reads, giving one row per CDR3 protein. The top ten clones hold roughly a sixth of a sample with hundreds of thousands of distinct CDR3 sequences, about 30% of them seen once. What was sequenced was blood. Receptor source: a woman older than 75 in good health.

This clonotype has at least ten counts. V is TRBV28 and J is TRBJ1-2, with TRBD1 as a possible D gene (6 bases). Between the trimmed V and J ends, which lost 4 bases and 9 bases, there was a span of 9 bases. Germline assignment: CDR1 MDHEN and CDR2 SYDVKM. The CDR3 runs to 11 residues. The DNA of the CDR3 is TGTGCCAGCAGTTCAGGGGTTAGCTACACCTTC. Protein: CASSSGVSYTF.

This clonotype was found a few times. This chain uses TRBV29-1 with TRBJ2-1; TRBD2 might be the D (6 bases). Trimming removed 3 bases at V and 7 bases at J, with 16 bases between. Germline V gene data show CDR1 as SQVTM and CDR2 as ANQGSEA. CDR3 length equals 14 residues. The CDR3 loop is CSVDFTGAKNEQFF. CDR3 bases: TGCAGCGTTGATTTCACGGGAGCAAAAAATGAGCAGTTCTTC.

This clonotype was picked up many times. The V gene is TRBV29-1, the J gene TRBJ1-6, with 7 bases identical to TRBD1. The CDR3 contains 14 residues. Trimming at V came to 5 bases and at J to 9 bases, leaving 10 bases not matched to a gene. The germline V gene has CDR1 SQVTM and CDR2 ANQGSEA. The CDR3 coding sequence is TGCAGCGTTCAATCCGACAGGGTGGGTTCACCCCTCCACTTT. This codes for CSVQSDRVGSPLHF.

The J gene is TRBJ1-2, the V gene TRBV3-1; D is possibly TRBD1 (5 bases). CDR1 LGHDT and CDR2 YNNKEL come from the germline V gene (reference sequence). This CDR3 region has 16 residues. Trimming left V 3 bases short and J 0 bases short, with 14 bases between. As DNA, the CDR3 is TGTGCCAGCAGCCAGTTCAGGGCAACCGCTAACTATGGCTACACCTTC. It yields the protein CASSQFRATANYGYTF. Full variable domain (missing parts from reference TRBV3-1 and TRBJ1-2): DTAVSQTPKYLVTQMGNDKSIKCEQNLGHDTMYWYKQDSKKFLKIMFSYNNKELIINETVPNRFSPKSPDKAHLNLHINSLELGDSAVYFCASSQFRATANYGYTFGSGTRLTVV.

In its sample, this clonotype was seen a few times. The chain combines TRBV7-9 with TRBJ1-5, with D hard to call. The CDR3 is 15 residues long. Looked up from germline, CDR1 is SEHNR and CDR2 is FQNEAQ (reference sequence). Trimming removed 3 bases at V and 0 bases at J, with 9 bases between. CDR3 sequence: CASSFVGNSNQPQHF. CDR3 DNA sequence: TGTGCCAGCAGCTTTGTGGGGAATAGCAATCAGCCCCAGCATTTT.

The chain is built from TRBV7-2 and TRBJ2-3; maybe TRBD2 (5 bases). Trimming took off 3 bases at V and 5 bases at J, with 9 bases between the two ends. Per the germline V gene, CDR1 is SGHTA and CDR2 is FQGNSA. The CDR3 totals 13 residues. The CDR3 sequence is CASSFPGRDTQYF. The CDR3 DNA follows: TGTGCCAGCAGCTTCCCGGGAAGAGATACGCAGTATTTT.

J is TRBJ1-1 and V is TRBV29-1; D gene unclear. Trimming cost V 4 bases and J 6 bases, with 12 bases left between them. The V gene's germline CDR1 is SQVTM and CDR2 ANQGSEA. This CDR3 comprises 12 residues. CDR3 DNA sequence: TGCAGCGTTGGGTCTGGGGTCCCTGAAGCTTTCTTT. It encodes CSVGSGVPEAFF.

Of note for this clonotype: A single base separates this from a much larger clone, so it may be a read error. The chain is built from TRBV6-2 or TRBV6-3 and TRBJ2-1; D may be TRBD1 (6 bases). V lost 7 bases, J lost 10 bases, and 20 bases lay in between. CDR1 MNHEY and CDR2 SVGEGT come from the germline V gene. The CDR3 is 14 residues long. CDR3 bases: TGTGCCAGCATTGACACGTTAAGCAGGGGCGAGCAGTTCTTC. Translation: CASIDTLSRGEQFF.

The table lists this clonotype with many counts. The chain employs TRBV5-5 and TRBJ1-5; unclear D gene. The germline gives CDR1 SGHKS, CDR2 YYEKEE (reference sequence). V lost 2 bases and J 1 base, leaving 7 bases between the germline ends. This CDR3 spans 14 amino acids. The CDR3 protein is CASSFTGSNQPQHF. The CDR3 bases are TGTGCCAGCAGCTTTACGGGGAGCAATCAGCCCCAGCATTTT.

This clonotype appeared many times. This chain joins TRBV4-1 and TRBJ2-5; the D gene is possibly TRBD2 (5 bases). The CDR3 covers 13 residues. Per the germline V gene, CDR1 is MGHRA and CDR2 is YSYEKL. The V end lost 4 bases, the J end lost 4 bases, and 10 bases lay between the germline ends. CDR3 protein: CASSRQEVETQYF. DNA for the CDR3: TGCGCCAGCAGCCGGCAGGAGGTAGAGACCCAGTACTTC.

This clonotype was seen many times. The chain is built from TRBV2 and TRBJ2-7; D not certain. CDR1 is SNHLY and CDR2 is FYNNEI in the germline V gene. CDR3 size: 14 residues. V gave up 5 bases and J gave up 2 bases, with 13 bases separating them. CDR3 nucleotide sequence: TGTGCCAGCAGTTACGTTGTAATGGCCTACGAGCAGTACTTC. Amino acids: CASSYVVMAYEQYF.

This clonotype was seen at least ten times. The chain has TRBV6-2 or TRBV6-3 and TRBJ2-1; 10 nucleotides line up with TRBD2. With 3 bases clipped from V and 12 bases from J, the junction kept 8 bases outside the gene matches. Germline V gives CDR1 MNHEY, CDR2 SVGEGT. The CDR3 length is 14 residues. The CDR3 DNA sequence: TGTGCCAGCAGTTATGAGCGGGGGGGGATCGGGCAGTTCTTC. It encodes CASSYERGGIGQFF.

The chain uses TRBV6-6 and TRBJ2-7; the D gene is possibly TRBD2 (6 bases). Germline lookup yields CDR1 MNHNY and CDR2 SVGAGI (reference sequence). This CDR3 region has 14 residues. Trimming took 0 bases from V and 3 from J, leaving 9 bases between them. The CDR3 DNA reads TGTGCCAGCAGTTACTCGGAGGGGCTCTACGAGCAGTACTTC. Protein: CASSYSEGLYEQYF.

With respect to this clonotype: A clone one base away is much larger, so this may be a read error. The chain couples TRBV10-3 to TRBJ2-5; D perhaps matches TRBD2 (6 bases). TRBJ2-7 explains the end of the DNA better; the J call may be wrong. Germline V gives CDR1 ENHRY, CDR2 SYGVKD. This CDR3 is built from 12 residues. The CDR3 sequence: CASSESGFEQYF. The CDR3 DNA sequence: TGTGCCAGCAGTGAGAGCGGGTTCGAGCAGTACTTC.

The V call is TRBV2, the J call TRBJ1-5, with 7 bases lining up with TRBD1. Germline V lookup: CDR1 SNHLY, CDR2 FYNNEI. The J segment lost 2 bases and the V segment lost 3 bases, leaving 4 bases of the junction unmatched. The CDR3 is 15 amino acids. The CDR3 DNA follows: TGTGCCAGCAGTGATACCGGGACAGGCAATCAGCCCCAGCATTTT. Amino acids: CASSDTGTGNQPQHF.

As for this clonotype: The conserved phenylalanine or tryptophan normally closing the CDR3 is absent here, so this likely arose from a read error. The V call is TRBV20-1, the J call TRBJ2-3; 9 nucleotides match TRBD2. Looked up from germline, CDR1 is DFQATT and CDR2 is SNEGSKA (reference sequence). Losses at the gene ends were 3 bases for V and 5 bases for J; bases not matched to a gene: 15. The CDR3 has 17 amino acids. CDR3 sequence reads: CSARGLAGRGRQDTQYV. For the CDR3, the DNA is TGCAGTGCTAGGGGTCTAGCGGGGCGGGGAAGGCAAGATACGCAGTATGTT.

In this sample, this clonotype turned up many times. The chain is built from TRBV7-2 and TRBJ1-6, with D uncertain. There are 13 residues in the CDR3. V was pared by 3 bases and J by 9 bases, with 9 bases between. The germline V gene encodes CDR1 SGHTA and CDR2 FQGNSA. The CDR3 nucleotides read TGTGCCAGCAGCTTTGGACCCCCTTCACCCCTCCACTTT. Its protein is CASSFGPPSPLHF.

This clonotype was picked up a small number of times. The V gene is TRBV9, the J gene TRBJ2-3; D may be TRBD2 (5 bases). V shed 0 bases and J shed 2 bases, with 10 bases lying between them. The germline gives CDR1 SGDLS, CDR2 YYNGEE. The CDR3 is made up of 15 amino acids. CDR3 nucleotide sequence: TGTGCCAGCAGCGTAGATAACGGGGACACAGATACGCAGTATTTT. Its protein product is CASSVDNGDTDTQYF.

This clonotype was detected many times. The V gene is TRBV4-2, the J gene TRBJ1-2; 9 bases fit TRBD1. CDR3 length equals 17 residues. CDR1 and CDR2 from the germline V gene are LGHNA and YNFKEQ. V shed 0 bases, J shed 3 bases, and the junction held 8 bases outside the gene matches. CDR3 sequence: CASSQDRPGQGYYGYTF. DNA for the CDR3: TGTGCCAGCAGCCAAGATCGCCCCGGACAGGGGTACTATGGCTACACCTTC.

This clonotype has a handful of counts. This rearrangement joins TRBV5-1 to TRBJ1-6; D ambiguous. The germline CDR1 and CDR2 sequences are SGHRS and YFSETQ. Between the trimmed V and J ends, which lost 6 bases and 6 bases, there was a span of 13 bases. There are 14 residues in the CDR3. The DNA of the CDR3 is TGCGCCAGCACCAACCCACAGCTTAATTCACCCCTCCACTTT. This sequence encodes CASTNPQLNSPLHF.

The sample holds a few counts of this clonotype. The chain uses TRBV6-2 or TRBV6-3 and TRBJ2-1; D may be TRBD1 (6 bases). The CDR3 is made up of 13 amino acids. V lost 0 bases to trimming and J lost 10 bases, with 10 bases between them. Germline CDR1 reads MNHEY; CDR2 reads SVGEGT. The CDR3 loop reads CASSYSPDREQFF. For the CDR3, the DNA is TGTGCCAGCAGTTACTCACCAGACAGGGAGCAGTTCTTC.